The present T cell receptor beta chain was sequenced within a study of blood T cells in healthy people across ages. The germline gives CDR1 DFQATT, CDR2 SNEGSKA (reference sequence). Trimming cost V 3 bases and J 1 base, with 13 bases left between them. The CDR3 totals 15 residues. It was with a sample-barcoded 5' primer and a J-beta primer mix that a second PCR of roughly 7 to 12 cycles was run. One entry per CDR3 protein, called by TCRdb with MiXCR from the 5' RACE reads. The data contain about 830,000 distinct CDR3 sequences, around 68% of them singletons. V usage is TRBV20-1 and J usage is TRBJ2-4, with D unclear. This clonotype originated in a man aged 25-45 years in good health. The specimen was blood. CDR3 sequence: CSASPAAGAKNIQYF. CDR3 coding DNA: TGCAGTGCTAGTCCAGCAGCCGGGGCCAAAAACATTCAGTACTTC.